One T cell receptor beta chain is described in this entry. Its antigen is not identified. Described treatment: roughly 11-day PBMC culture with coronavirus spike peptide pools or control peptides (ViraFEST assay). CDR3 length equals 13 residues. Germline lookup yields CDR1 SQVTM and CDR2 ANQGSEA. V was shortened by 7 bases and J by 4 bases, with 17 bases between the two germline ends. These data are taken from a study of vaccination and CD4 T cells after COVID-19. The wider study: No peptide, an HIV-1 Nef pool, or a CEFX pool was what each control culture received.

At the Johns Hopkins FTIC core, DNA taken from cultured CD4+ T cells was sequenced by way of the Oncomine TCR Beta short-read assay. Cultured CD4+ T cells were the source of extracted genomic DNA. One entry per CDR3 protein results from TCRdb running MiXCR on the PCR reads. The table lists over 15,000 distinct CDR3 sequences, 45% to 65% of them singletons. Overall study results and limits: The study found median SARS-CoV-2-reactive clonotypes rising from about 22 to 38, not significantly.

The clonotype comes from a human donor who had recovered from COVID-19. The chain recombines TRBV29-1 with TRBJ2-7; D is perhaps TRBD1 (5 bases). Material: CD4+ T cells from blood, cultured in vitro, obtained before SARS-CoV-2 vaccination. CDR3 coding DNA: TGCAGCGCTGAGATAGACAGCCAGTACGAGCAGTACTTC. Its protein product is CSAEIDSQYEQYF.